This entry describes one T cell receptor beta chain. This record comes from a study of blood T cell repertoires in COVID-19. The V gene's germline CDR1 is SGHNT and CDR2 YENEEA. This CDR3 is 14 amino acids long. Trimming took 2 bases from V and 8 from J; bases not matched to a gene: 3. Sequenced by immunoSEQ multiplex PCR; TCRdb stores in-frame clones only, minus some. Among nearly 350,000 clones listed, around 88% were seen once. The sample taken for sequencing was peripheral blood. V and J are TRBV11-3 and TRBJ1-6; 7 nucleotides match TRBD1. The receptor comes from a man aged 30-40 years with active or convalescent COVID-19. CDR3 sequence (DNA): TGTGCCAGCAGCTTAACAGGGGAATATTCACCCCTCCACTTT. It codes for CASSLTGEYSPLHF. The full variable domain, its missing parts supplied by reference TRBV11-3 and TRBJ1-6, is EAGVVQSPRYKIIEKKQPVAFWCNPISGHNTLYWYLQNLGQGPELLIRYENEEAVDDSQLPKDRFSAERLKGVDSTLKIQPAELGDSAVYLCASSLTGEYSPLHFGNGTRLTVT.